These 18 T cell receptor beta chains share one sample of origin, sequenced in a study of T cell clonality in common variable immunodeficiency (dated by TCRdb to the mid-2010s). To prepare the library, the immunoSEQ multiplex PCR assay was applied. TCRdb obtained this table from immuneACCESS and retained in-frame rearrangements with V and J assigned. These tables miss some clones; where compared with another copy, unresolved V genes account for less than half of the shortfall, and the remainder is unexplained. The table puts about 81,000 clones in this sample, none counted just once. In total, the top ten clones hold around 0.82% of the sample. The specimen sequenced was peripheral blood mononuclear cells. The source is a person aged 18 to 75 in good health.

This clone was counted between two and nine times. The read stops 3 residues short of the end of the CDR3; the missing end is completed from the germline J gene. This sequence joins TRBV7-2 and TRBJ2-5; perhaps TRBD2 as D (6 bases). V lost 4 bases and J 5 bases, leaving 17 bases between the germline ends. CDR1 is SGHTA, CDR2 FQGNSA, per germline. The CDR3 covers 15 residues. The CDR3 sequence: CASSYLWSSDETQYF. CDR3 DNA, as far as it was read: TGTGCCAGCAGCTACTTGTGGTCTAGCGACGAGACC.

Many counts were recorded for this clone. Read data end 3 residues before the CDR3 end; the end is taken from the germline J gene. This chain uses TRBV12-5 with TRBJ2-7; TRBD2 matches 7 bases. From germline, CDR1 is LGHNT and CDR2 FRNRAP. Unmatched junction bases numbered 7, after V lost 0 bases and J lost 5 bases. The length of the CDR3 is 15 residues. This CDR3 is CASGLVRTRSHEQYF. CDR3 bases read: TGTGCTAGTGGTTTGGTTAGGACTAGATCCCACGAG.

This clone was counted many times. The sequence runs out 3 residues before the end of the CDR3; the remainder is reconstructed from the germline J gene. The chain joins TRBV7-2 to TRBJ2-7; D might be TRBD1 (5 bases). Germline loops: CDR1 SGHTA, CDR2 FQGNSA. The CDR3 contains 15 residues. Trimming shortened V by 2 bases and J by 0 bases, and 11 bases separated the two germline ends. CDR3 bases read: TGTGCCAGCAGCTTAAGGCAGGGTCCCTCCTACGAG. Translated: CASSLRQGPSYE. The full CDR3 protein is CASSLRQGPSYEQYF.

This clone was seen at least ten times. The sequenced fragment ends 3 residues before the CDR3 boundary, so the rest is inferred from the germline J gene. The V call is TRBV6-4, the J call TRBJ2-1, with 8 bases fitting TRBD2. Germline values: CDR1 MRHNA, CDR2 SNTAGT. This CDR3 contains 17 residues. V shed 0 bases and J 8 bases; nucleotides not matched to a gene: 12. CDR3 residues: CASSDSPGGGRSDEQFF. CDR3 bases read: TGTGCCAGCAGTGACTCCCCCGGGGGGGGGCGATCCGATGAG.

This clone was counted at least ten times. The DNA read from the CDR3 is TGCAGCGTTGCGCCGCTGGGGGGGCCCGGGGAG. As protein: CSVAPLGGPGE. The full CDR3 protein reads CSVAPLGGPGELFF. The chain employs TRBV29-1 and TRBJ2-2; possible D gene TRBD2, 7 bases. The read ends 3 residues before the CDR3 terminus; that terminus is restored from the germline J gene. V lost 4 bases, J lost 6 bases, and 15 bases lay in between. From germline, CDR1 is SQVTM and CDR2 ANQGSEA. This CDR3 comprises 14 residues.

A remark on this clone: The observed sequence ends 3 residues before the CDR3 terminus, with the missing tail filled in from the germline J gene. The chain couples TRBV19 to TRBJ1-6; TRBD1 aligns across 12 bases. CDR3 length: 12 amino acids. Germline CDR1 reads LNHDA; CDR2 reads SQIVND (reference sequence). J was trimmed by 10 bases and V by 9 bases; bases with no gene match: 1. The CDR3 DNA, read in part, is TGTGCCAGCGGGACAGGGGGCTCACCC. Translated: CASGTGGSP. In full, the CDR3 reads CASGTGGSPLHF. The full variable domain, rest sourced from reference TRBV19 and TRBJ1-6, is DGGITQSPKYLFRKEGQNVTLSCEQNLNHDAMYWYRQDPGQGLRLIYYSQIVNDFQKGDIAEGYSVSREKKESFPLTVTSAQKNPTAFYLCASGTGGSPLHFGNGTRLTVT.

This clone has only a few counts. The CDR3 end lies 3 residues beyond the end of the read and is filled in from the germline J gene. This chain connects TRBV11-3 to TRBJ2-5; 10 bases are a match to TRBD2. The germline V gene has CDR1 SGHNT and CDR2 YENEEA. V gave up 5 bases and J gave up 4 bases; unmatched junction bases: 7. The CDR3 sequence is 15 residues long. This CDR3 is CASSQASGRGETQYF. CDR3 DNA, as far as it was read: TGTGCCAGCAGCCAAGCTAGCGGGAGAGGAGAGACC.

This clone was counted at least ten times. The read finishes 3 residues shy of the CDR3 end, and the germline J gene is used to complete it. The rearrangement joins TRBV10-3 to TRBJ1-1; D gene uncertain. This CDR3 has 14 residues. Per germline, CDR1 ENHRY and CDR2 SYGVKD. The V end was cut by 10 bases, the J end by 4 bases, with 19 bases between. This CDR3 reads CASAAMERGTEAFF. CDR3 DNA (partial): TGTGCCAGCGCGGCAATGGAACGCGGCACTGAA.

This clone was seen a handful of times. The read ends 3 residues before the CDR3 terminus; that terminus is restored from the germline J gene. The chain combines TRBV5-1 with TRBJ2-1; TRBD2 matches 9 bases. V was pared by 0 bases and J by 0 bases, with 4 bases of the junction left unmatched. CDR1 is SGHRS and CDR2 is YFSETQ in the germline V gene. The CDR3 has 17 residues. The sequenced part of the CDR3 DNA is TGCGCCAGCAGCTTGGCGCCTAGCGGGACCTCCTACAATGAG. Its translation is CASSLAPSGTSYNE. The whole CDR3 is CASSLAPSGTSYNEQFF.

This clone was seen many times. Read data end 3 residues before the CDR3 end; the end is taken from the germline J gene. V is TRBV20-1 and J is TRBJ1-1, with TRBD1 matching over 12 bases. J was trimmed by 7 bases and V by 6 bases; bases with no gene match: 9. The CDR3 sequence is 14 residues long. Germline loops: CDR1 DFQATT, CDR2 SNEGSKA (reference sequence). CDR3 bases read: TGCAGTGCCCCGAAGGGACAGGGGGCAATTGAA. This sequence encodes CSAPKGQGAIE. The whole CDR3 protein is CSAPKGQGAIEAFF.

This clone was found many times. CDR3 in amino acids: CASSDDRNQPQHF. CDR3 bases read: TGTGCCAGTAGCGACGACAGGAATCAGCCC. The chain has TRBV19 and TRBJ1-5, with D possibly TRBD1 on 6 matching bases. The CDR3 end falls 3 residues outside the read, so it is completed with the germline J gene. V lost 6 bases to trimming and J lost 4 bases, with 10 bases between them. This CDR3 has 13 amino acids. The V gene's germline CDR1 is LNHDA and CDR2 SQIVND (reference sequence).

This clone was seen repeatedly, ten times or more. The CDR3 protein is CASSVVPSSYEQYF. CDR3 DNA, as far as it was read: TGTGCCAGCAGCGTAGTCCCTAGCTCCTACGAG. This chain links TRBV9 with TRBJ2-7; no reliable D call. The DNA ends 3 residues before the CDR3 does, and the rest of the CDR3 is filled in from the germline J gene. V lost 0 bases to trimming and J lost 0 bases, with 7 bases between them. The CDR3 sequence is 14 residues long. From germline, CDR1 is SGDLS and CDR2 YYNGEE. The whole variable domain, filled in from reference TRBV9 and TRBJ2-7, reads DSGVTQTPKHLITATGQRVTLRCSPRSGDLSVYWYQQSLDQGLQFLIQYYNGEERAKGNILERFSAQQFPDLHSELNLSSLELGDSALYFCASSVVPSSYEQYFGPGTRLTVT.

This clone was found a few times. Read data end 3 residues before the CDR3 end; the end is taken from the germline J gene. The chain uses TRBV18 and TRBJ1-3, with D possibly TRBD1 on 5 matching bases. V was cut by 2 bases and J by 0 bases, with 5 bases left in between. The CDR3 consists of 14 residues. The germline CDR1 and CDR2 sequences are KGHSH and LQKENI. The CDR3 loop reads CASSPTGSGNTIYF. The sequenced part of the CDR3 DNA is TGTGCCAGCTCACCAACAGGCTCTGGAAACACC.

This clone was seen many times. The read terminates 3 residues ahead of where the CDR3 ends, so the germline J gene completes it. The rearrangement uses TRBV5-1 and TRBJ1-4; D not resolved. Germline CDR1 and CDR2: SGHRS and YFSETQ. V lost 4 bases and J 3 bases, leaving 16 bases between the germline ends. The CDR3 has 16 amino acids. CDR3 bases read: TGCGCCAGCAGCCCCTACGGGGAAGCAGCTAATGAAAAA. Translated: CASSPYGEAANEK. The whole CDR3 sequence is CASSPYGEAANEKLFF.

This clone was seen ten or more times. CDR3 DNA (partial): TGTGCCAGCAGCCGATCCAGGGACTATGGC. Translation gives CASSRSRDYG. The entire CDR3 is CASSRSRDYGYTF. The chain uses TRBV2 and TRBJ1-2; D may be TRBD1 (5 bases). With the read ending 3 residues before the CDR3 end, the germline J gene is used to fill in that end. The CDR3 is 13 residues long. V shed 6 bases and J shed 3 bases, with 11 bases lying between them. From germline, CDR1 is SNHLY and CDR2 FYNNEI.

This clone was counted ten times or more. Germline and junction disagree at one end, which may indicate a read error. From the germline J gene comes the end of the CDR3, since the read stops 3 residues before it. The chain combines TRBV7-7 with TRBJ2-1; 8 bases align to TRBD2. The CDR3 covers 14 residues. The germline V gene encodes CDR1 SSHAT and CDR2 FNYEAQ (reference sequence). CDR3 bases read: TGTGCTAGCAGCTCAAGCGGGAGAGCCAATGAG. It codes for CASSSSGRANE. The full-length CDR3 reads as CASSSSGRANEQFF. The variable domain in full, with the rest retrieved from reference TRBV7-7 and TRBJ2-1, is GAGVSQSPRYKVTKRGQDVTLRCDPISSHATLYWYQQALGQGPEFLTYFNYEAQPDKSGLPSDRFSAERPEGSISTLTIQRTEQRDSAMYRCASSSSGRANEQFFGPGTRLTVL.

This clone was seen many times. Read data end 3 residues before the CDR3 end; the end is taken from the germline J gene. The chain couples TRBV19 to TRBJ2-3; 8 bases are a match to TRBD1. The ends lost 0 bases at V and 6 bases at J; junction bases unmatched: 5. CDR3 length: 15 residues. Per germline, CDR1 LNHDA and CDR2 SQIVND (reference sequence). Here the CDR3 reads CASSIEARGLDTQYF. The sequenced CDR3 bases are TGTGCCAGTAGTATAGAGGCCAGGGGGCTTGATACG.

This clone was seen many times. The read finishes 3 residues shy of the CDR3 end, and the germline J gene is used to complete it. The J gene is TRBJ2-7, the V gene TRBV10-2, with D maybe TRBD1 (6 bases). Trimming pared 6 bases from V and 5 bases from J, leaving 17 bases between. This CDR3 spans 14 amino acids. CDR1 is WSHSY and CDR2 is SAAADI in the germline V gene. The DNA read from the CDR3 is TGCGCCAGCAGACCGCCCGGGACACCCGACGAG. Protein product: CASRPPGTPDE. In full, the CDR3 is CASRPPGTPDEQYF.